Listed below are T cell receptor beta chains from one sample, sequenced in a study of Tregs in tolerant kidney transplant recipients. TCRdb keeps only in-frame clones here, not all; method: immunoSEQ multiplex PCR. The profile covers about 50,000 clones, with approximately 89% appearing a single time and roughly 15% taken by the ten largest. Here the sequenced sample was CD8+ T cells from blood (PBMCs), taken 12 months after the transplant. The receptors shown here come from a human patient who received a combined kidney and bone marrow transplant. The graft donor may have given rise to some T cells. Each CDR3 is given with its conserved first and last residue. A D gene is named only where the DNA matches it firmly. Not every row has a clone size; where given, it reads once, few, many or a size class.

j_gene: TRBJ2-1
abundance: -
d_gene: TRBD1
v_gene: TRBV9
CDR3aa: CASSVGRDRGLDEQFF
CDR3nt: TGTGCCAGCAGCGTAGGCCGGGACAGGGGGTTAGATGAGCAGTTCTTC

j_gene: TRBJ2-7
abundance: few
d_gene: -
v_gene: TRBV4-2
CDR3aa: CASSQDDNGGLTYEQYF
CDR3nt: TGTGCCAGCAGCCAAGATGATAACGGGGGACTCACCTACGAGCAGTACTTC

j_gene: TRBJ1-5
abundance: -
d_gene: -
v_gene: TRBV6-5
CDR3aa: CASQRVAGNQPQHF
CDR3nt: TGTGCCAGTCAACGGGTGGCAGGCAATCAGCCCCAGCATTTT

j_gene: TRBJ2-1
abundance: -
d_gene: TRBD2
v_gene: TRBV27
CDR3aa: CASSLFLLAGASAGQFF
CDR3nt: TGTGCCAGCAGTTTATTCCTCCTAGCGGGAGCTTCAGCAGGGCAGTTCTTC

j_gene: TRBJ2-3
abundance: -
d_gene: -
v_gene: TRBV9
CDR3aa: CASSGGLGYDTQYF
CDR3nt: TGTGCCAGCAGCGGGGGACTGGGGTACGATACGCAGTATTTT

j_gene: TRBJ1-6
abundance: -
d_gene: TRBD1
v_gene: TRBV6-5
CDR3aa: CASSYTGGRNSPLHF
CDR3nt: TGTGCCAGCAGTTATACAGGGGGCCGGAATTCACCCCTCCACTTT

j_gene: TRBJ2-1
abundance: -
d_gene: TRBD2
v_gene: TRBV4-2
CDR3aa: CASSQTSGGYNEQFF
CDR3nt: TGTGCCAGCAGCCAAACTAGCGGGGGTTACAATGAGCAGTTCTTC

j_gene: TRBJ1-1
abundance: -
d_gene: -
v_gene: TRBV9
CDR3aa: CASSVGQDRFEKAFF
CDR3nt: TGTGCCAGCAGCGTAGGACAGGACCGATTTGAGAAAGCTTTCTTT

j_gene: TRBJ2-5
abundance: -
d_gene: TRBD2
v_gene: TRBV7-2
CDR3aa: CASSCVERGEETQYF
CDR3nt: TGTGCCAGCAGCTGCGTCGAGCGGGGAGAAGAGACCCAGTACTTC

j_gene: TRBJ2-5
abundance: -
d_gene: TRBD1
v_gene: TRBV2
CDR3aa: CASSILGQADQETQYF
CDR3nt: TGTGCCAGCAGCATATTGGGACAGGCCGACCAAGAGACCCAGTACTTC

j_gene: TRBJ2-5
abundance: -
d_gene: -
v_gene: TRBV7-2
CDR3aa: CASSFIWGRAKETQYF
CDR3nt: TGTGCCAGCAGCTTTATCTGGGGGCGGGCGAAAGAGACCCAGTACTTC

j_gene: TRBJ1-1
abundance: -
d_gene: -
v_gene: TRBV9
CDR3aa: CASSVGAGEAREAFF
CDR3nt: TGTGCCAGCAGCGTGGGGGCAGGTGAAGCAAGGGAAGCTTTCTTT

j_gene: TRBJ2-1
abundance: -
d_gene: TRBD2
v_gene: TRBV7-8
CDR3aa: CASSPRTSGGADEQFF
CDR3nt: TGTGCCAGCAGCCCGAGGACTAGCGGGGGGGCGGATGAGCAGTTCTTC

j_gene: TRBJ1-5
abundance: -
d_gene: TRBD1
v_gene: TRBV5-1
CDR3aa: CASSFGADRASNQPQHF
CDR3nt: TGCGCCAGCAGCTTCGGGGCCGACAGGGCGAGCAATCAGCCCCAGCATTTT

j_gene: TRBJ1-4
abundance: -
d_gene: TRBD1
v_gene: TRBV27
CDR3aa: CASSAGTGGKLFF
CDR3nt: TGTGCCAGCTCTGCCGGGACAGGGGGAAAACTGTTTTTT

j_gene: TRBJ2-1
abundance: -
d_gene: TRBD2
v_gene: TRBV19
CDR3aa: CASSVGLADQFF
CDR3nt: TGTGCCAGTAGTGTAGGACTAGCGGACCAGTTCTTC

j_gene: TRBJ1-2
abundance: -
d_gene: -
v_gene: TRBV4-3
CDR3aa: CASSQGGYYGYTF
CDR3nt: TGCGCCAGCAGCCAAGGAGGGTACTATGGCTACACCTTC

j_gene: TRBJ2-7
abundance: -
d_gene: -
v_gene: TRBV7-9
CDR3aa: CASSPQGGGEQYF
CDR3nt: TGTGCCAGCAGCCCGCAAGGGGGGGGCGAGCAGTACTTC

j_gene: TRBJ2-3
abundance: -
d_gene: -
v_gene: TRBV5-6
CDR3aa: CASSLAADTQYF
CDR3nt: TGTGCCAGCAGCTTGGCCGCAGATACGCAGTATTTT

j_gene: TRBJ2-7
abundance: -
d_gene: -
v_gene: TRBV4-3
CDR3aa: CASSHRLQGTYEQYF
CDR3nt: TGCGCCAGCAGCCACCGCTTACAGGGGACTTACGAGCAGTACTTC

j_gene: TRBJ2-3
abundance: -
d_gene: TRBD2
v_gene: TRBV18
CDR3aa: CASSPPGEGATQYF
CDR3nt: TGTGCCAGCTCACCACCGGGGGAGGGCGCTACGCAGTATTTT

j_gene: TRBJ2-5
abundance: -
d_gene: -
v_gene: TRBV2
CDR3aa: CASKQGGGQETQYF
CDR3nt: TGTGCCAGCAAACAGGGTGGAGGTCAAGAGACCCAGTACTTC

j_gene: TRBJ1-5
abundance: -
d_gene: -
v_gene: TRBV27
CDR3aa: CASSSYTGSGQPQHF
CDR3nt: TGTGCCAGCAGTTCATATACAGGGTCCGGTCAGCCCCAGCATTTT

j_gene: TRBJ2-7
abundance: -
d_gene: TRBD2
v_gene: TRBV6-5
CDR3aa: CASSYSLAGHSYEQYF
CDR3nt: TGTGCCAGCAGTTACTCGCTAGCGGGACACTCCTACGAGCAGTACTTC

j_gene: TRBJ1-3
abundance: -
d_gene: -
v_gene: TRBV2
CDR3aa: CASSESPRVSSGNTIYF
CDR3nt: TGTGCCAGCAGTGAAAGCCCCAGGGTGAGCTCTGGAAACACCATATATTTT

j_gene: TRBJ2-1
abundance: -
d_gene: -
v_gene: TRBV12-5
CDR3aa: CASALTGFEQFF
CDR3nt: TGTGCTAGTGCCCTAACAGGTTTTGAGCAGTTCTTC

j_gene: TRBJ2-5
abundance: -
d_gene: TRBD2
v_gene: TRBV19
CDR3aa: CASSDYGGTVQETQYF
CDR3nt: TGTGCCAGTAGTGATTACGGGGGGACGGTCCAAGAGACCCAGTACTTC

j_gene: TRBJ2-1
abundance: -
d_gene: -
v_gene: TRBV4-2
CDR3aa: CASSHVQLEGSYNEQFF
CDR3nt: TGTGCCAGCAGCCATGTACAGTTGGAGGGGTCCTACAATGAGCAGTTCTTC

j_gene: TRBJ1-2
abundance: -
d_gene: -
v_gene: TRBV7-2
CDR3aa: CASSLFIREGMGYTF
CDR3nt: TGTGCCAGCAGCTTATTCATCAGGGAGGGTATGGGCTACACCTTC

j_gene: TRBJ2-2
abundance: -
d_gene: TRBD2
v_gene: TRBV10-3
CDR3aa: CAISDTSRLAGAPTGELFF
CDR3nt: TGTGCCATCAGTGACACTTCTCGGCTAGCGGGGGCACCCACCGGGGAGCTGTTTTTT

j_gene: TRBJ2-1
abundance: -
d_gene: -
v_gene: TRBV6-5
CDR3aa: CASSYSVGEDYNEQFF
CDR3nt: TGTGCCAGCAGTTACTCTGTCGGGGAGGACTACAATGAGCAGTTCTTC

j_gene: TRBJ2-1
abundance: -
d_gene: TRBD2
v_gene: TRBV7-7
CDR3aa: CASSLDPGLAINEQFF
CDR3nt: TGTGCCAGCAGCCTCGATCCGGGACTAGCGATCAATGAGCAGTTCTTC

j_gene: TRBJ2-3
abundance: -
d_gene: TRBD2
v_gene: TRBV7-9
CDR3aa: CASSSTLSSGRSDTQYF
CDR3nt: TGTGCCAGCAGCTCAACCTTAAGTAGCGGGAGGTCAGATACGCAGTATTTT

j_gene: TRBJ1-2
abundance: once
d_gene: -
v_gene: TRBV19
CDR3aa: CASTGGGGYTF
CDR3nt: TGTGCCAGTACCGGGGGGGGTGGCTACACCTTC

j_gene: TRBJ2-7
abundance: -
d_gene: TRBD1
v_gene: TRBV23-1
CDR3aa: CASIPDRALDEQYF
CDR3nt: TGCGCCAGCATTCCGGACAGGGCCTTGGACGAGCAGTACTTC

j_gene: TRBJ2-3
abundance: -
d_gene: TRBD2
v_gene: TRBV11-3
CDR3aa: CASSLATLAGGPGTDTQYF
CDR3nt: TGTGCCAGCAGCTTAGCCACCCTAGCGGGAGGGCCCGGCACAGATACGCAGTATTTT

j_gene: TRBJ1-3
abundance: -
d_gene: TRBD1
v_gene: TRBV13
CDR3aa: CAGGRGTAGNTIYF
CDR3nt: TGTGCCGGCGGGCGCGGGACAGCGGGAAACACCATATATTTT

j_gene: TRBJ2-7
abundance: -
d_gene: TRBD2
v_gene: TRBV13
CDR3aa: CASSPRRLAGAKPPYLAYEQYF
CDR3nt: TGTGCCAGCAGCCCTCGTAGACTAGCGGGAGCCAAACCACCATATCTAGCCTACGAGCAGTACTTC

j_gene: TRBJ2-7
abundance: -
d_gene: TRBD2
v_gene: TRBV27
CDR3aa: CASRISGGAYEQYF
CDR3nt: TGTGCCAGCAGGATTAGCGGGGGGGCTTACGAGCAGTACTTC

j_gene: TRBJ2-1
abundance: -
d_gene: TRBD2
v_gene: TRBV19
CDR3aa: CASSILAGGINEQFF
CDR3nt: TGTGCCAGTAGTATACTAGCGGGGGGGATCAATGAGCAGTTCTTC

j_gene: TRBJ1-2
abundance: -
d_gene: TRBD1
v_gene: TRBV28
CDR3aa: CASRQGEDYGYTF
CDR3nt: TGTGCCAGCAGGCAGGGGGAGGACTATGGCTACACCTTC